Following are 5 T cell receptor beta chains from one sample sequenced in a study of CD8+ T cells in alopecia areata. Reverse transcribed after extraction, RNA yielded cDNA as the sequencing template. The repertoire was sequenced with immunoSEQ multiplex PCR; TCRdb's copy has only in-frame clones and lacks some. The sample holds about 250,000 clones, 60% seen once. Treatment here: oral pan-JAK inhibitor, 5-10 mg twice daily. This specimen was CD4+ T cells sorted from blood, taken between weeks 51 and 54, from a patient treated with tofacitinib. Receptor source: a human donor with alopecia areata.

This chain connects TRBV18 to TRBJ2-7; 10 bases match TRBD2. CDR1 and CDR2 from the germline V gene are KGHSH and LQKENI. J lost 3 bases, V lost 2 bases, and 4 bases had no gene match. The length of the CDR3 is 15 residues. In DNA, the CDR3 is TGTGCCAGCTCACCAGCAGCGGGGGGGAGCTACGAGCAGTACTTC. Translation gives CASSPAAGGSYEQYF.

The chain couples TRBV29-1 to TRBJ1-5; D remains ambiguous. V lost 3 bases and J 3 bases, leaving 9 bases between the germline ends. The length of the CDR3 is 13 residues. Germline-derived CDR1 and CDR2 are SQVTM and ANQGSEA. CDR3 coding DNA: TGCAGCGTTGACGTCGGGAACAATCAGCCCCAGCATTTT. Residues: CSVDVGNNQPQHF.

The chain has TRBV27 and TRBJ2-1; D remains unclear. The CDR3 is made up of 15 amino acids. The germline CDR1 and CDR2 sequences are MNHEY and SMNVEV (reference sequence). With 3 bases removed from V and 0 bases from J, the gap between germline ends came to 9 bases. The CDR3 loop is CASSFRNPSYNEQFF. CDR3 nucleotides: TGTGCCAGCAGTTTCAGGAACCCCTCCTACAATGAGCAGTTCTTC.

The V and J genes are TRBV7-9 and TRBJ1-6, with a tentative D call TRBD1 (5 bases). This CDR3 has 15 residues. Trimming left V 2 bases short and J 10 bases short, with 15 bases between. Looked up from germline, CDR1 is SEHNR and CDR2 is FQNEAQ (reference sequence). Here the CDR3 DNA reads TGTGCCAGCAGCTTATTTGGGACGGCGAACTCACCCCTCCACTTT. Translation gives CASSLFGTANSPLHF.

This clone was counted between two and nine times. This chain connects TRBV18 to TRBJ2-7; TRBD1 matches 9 bases. The CDR3 covers 13 residues. After removal of 3 bases from V and 7 bases from J, the junction contained 4 bases not matched to a gene. Germline V CDR1 and CDR2: KGHSH, LQKENI. Here the CDR3 DNA reads TGTGCCAGCTCACCCGGGACAGGGTCTGAGCAGTACTTC. Translation gives CASSPGTGSEQYF.